This is a list of T cell receptor beta chains from one sample in a study of cytomegalovirus exposure and HLA in healthy donors. The assay was immunoSEQ multiplex PCR, and TCRdb's table has in-frame clones only and misses some. This table holds about 130,000 clones, roughly 80% found once. Sequencing was carried out using PBMCs. These receptors came from a man aged 30-40 years in good health and CMV-seronegative. The CDR3 runs from the conserved cysteine through the conserved F or W. A D gene is named only where the DNA matches it firmly. Clone size is shown for a subset of rows, as once, few, many or a class of expanded clone.

>NA|TRBV30|NA|TRBJ1-1
CAWNALGITEAFF
TGTGCCTGGAACGCTCTTGGCATCACTGAAGCTTTCTTT
>TRBD1|TRBV27|few|TRBJ1-1
CASRIGQGSTEAFF
TGTGCCAGCAGAATAGGACAGGGGAGCACTGAAGCTTTCTTT
>NA|TRBV7-6|NA|TRBJ2-1
CASSSRSSYNEQFF
TGTGCCAGCAGCTCGCGGAGCTCCTACAATGAGCAGTTCTTC
>NA|TRBV5-5|few|TRBJ2-3
CASSLERSGQRPTDTQYF
TGTGCCAGCAGCTTGGAAAGGAGCGGCCAACGCCCCACAGATACGCAGTATTTT
>NA|TRBV30|NA|TRBJ2-1
CAWRRGWANNEQFF
TGTGCCTGGAGGCGTGGGTGGGCCAACAATGAGCAGTTCTTC
>NA|TRBV6-1|NA|TRBJ1-2
CASRVRVRGDGYTF
TGTGCCAGCAGGGTCAGGGTACGTGGTGATGGCTACACCTTC
>NA|TRBV10-2|NA|TRBJ2-3
CASRAGRSSTDTQYF
TGCGCCAGCAGGGCGGGACGATCTAGCACAGATACGCAGTATTTT
>TRBD2|TRBV11-3|NA|TRBJ2-2
CASSNLGGDGELFF
TGTGCCAGCAGCAACTTGGGGGGGGACGGGGAGCTGTTTTTT
>TRBD2|TRBV19|NA|TRBJ2-2
CASRDALTSGDYTGELFF
TGTGCCAGTAGGGACGCCTTGACTAGCGGGGATTACACCGGGGAGCTGTTTTTT
>NA|TRBV6-1|NA|TRBJ1-1
CAISLGYTEAFF
TGTGCCATATCTTTGGGCTACACTGAAGCTTTCTTT
>NA|TRBV19|NA|TRBJ1-5
CASSILAGSYSNQPQHF
TGTGCCAGTAGTATTCTAGCGGGAAGTTATAGCAATCAGCCCCAGCATTTT
>NA|TRBV7-8|NA|TRBJ2-7
CASSYGESDYEQYF
TGTGCCAGCAGCTACGGGGAATCCGACTACGAGCAGTACTTC
>TRBD2|TRBV4-1|NA|TRBJ2-7
CASSQVAGADEQYF
TGCGCCAGCAGCCAAGTGGCGGGAGCTGACGAGCAGTACTTC
>NA|TRBV5-4|once|TRBJ2-1
CASSWGGVAYNEQFF
TGTGCCAGCAGCTGGGGGGGCGTCGCCTACAATGAGCAGTTCTTC
>NA|TRBV19|NA|TRBJ2-2
CASRGIGSGELFF
TGTGCCAGTAGGGGAATTGGGAGCGGGGAGCTGTTTTTT
>NA|TRBV6-1|NA|TRBJ2-7
CASTMTENYEQYF
TGTGCCAGCACTATGACAGAAAATTACGAGCAGTACTTC